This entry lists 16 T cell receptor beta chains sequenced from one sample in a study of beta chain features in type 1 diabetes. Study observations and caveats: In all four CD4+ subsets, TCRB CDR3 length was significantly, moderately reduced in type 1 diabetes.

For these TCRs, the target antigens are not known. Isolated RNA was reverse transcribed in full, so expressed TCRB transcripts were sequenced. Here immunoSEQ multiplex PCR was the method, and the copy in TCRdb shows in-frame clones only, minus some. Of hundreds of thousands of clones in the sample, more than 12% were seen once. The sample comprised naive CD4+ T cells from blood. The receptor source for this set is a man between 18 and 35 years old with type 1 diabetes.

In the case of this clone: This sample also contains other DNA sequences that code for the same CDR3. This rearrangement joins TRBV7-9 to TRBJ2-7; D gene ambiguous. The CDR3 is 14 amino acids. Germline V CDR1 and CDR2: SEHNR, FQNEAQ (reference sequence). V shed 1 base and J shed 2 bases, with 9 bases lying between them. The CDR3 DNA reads TGTGCCAGCAGCTTAGGGACGGAGACCTACGAGCAGTACTTC. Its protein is CASSLGTETYEQYF. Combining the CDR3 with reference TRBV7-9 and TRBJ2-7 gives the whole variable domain DTGVSQNPRHKITKRGQNVTFRCDPISEHNRLYWYRQTLGQGPEFLTYFQNEAQLEKSRLLSDRFSAERPKGSFSTLEIQRTEQGDSAMYLCASSLGTETYEQYFGPGTRLTVT.

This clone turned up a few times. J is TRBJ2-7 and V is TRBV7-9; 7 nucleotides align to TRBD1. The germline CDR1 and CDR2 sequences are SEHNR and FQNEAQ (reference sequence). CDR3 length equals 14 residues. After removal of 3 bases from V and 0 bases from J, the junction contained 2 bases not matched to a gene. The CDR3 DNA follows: TGTGCCAGCAGCTTCGGACAGGCCTCCTACGAGCAGTACTTC. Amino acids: CASSFGQASYEQYF.

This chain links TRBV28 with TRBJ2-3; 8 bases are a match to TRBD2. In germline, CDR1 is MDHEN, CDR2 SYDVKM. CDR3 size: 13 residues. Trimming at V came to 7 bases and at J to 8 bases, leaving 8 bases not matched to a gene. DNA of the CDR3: TGTGCCAGCAACCTCCCGGGGGGGAGTACGCAGTATTTT. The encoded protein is CASNLPGGSTQYF.

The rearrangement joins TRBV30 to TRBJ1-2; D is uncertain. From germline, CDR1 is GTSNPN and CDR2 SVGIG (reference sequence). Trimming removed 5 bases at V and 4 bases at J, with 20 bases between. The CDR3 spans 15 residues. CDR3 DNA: TGTGCCTGGGGGTCAATAGGGTCAACTATCTATGGCTACACCTTC. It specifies CAWGSIGSTIYGYTF.

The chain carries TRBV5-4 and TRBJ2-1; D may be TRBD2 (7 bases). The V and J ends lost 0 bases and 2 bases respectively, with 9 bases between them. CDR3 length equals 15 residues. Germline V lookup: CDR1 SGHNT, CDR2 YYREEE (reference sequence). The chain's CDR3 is CASSLEGGTYNEQFF. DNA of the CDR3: TGTGCCAGCAGCTTGGAGGGGGGGACCTACAATGAGCAGTTCTTC. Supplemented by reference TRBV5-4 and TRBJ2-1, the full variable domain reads ETGVTQSPTHLIKTRGQQVTLRCSSQSGHNTVSWYQQALGQGPQFIFQYYREEENGRGNFPPRFSGLQFPNYSSELNVNALELDDSALYLCASSLEGGTYNEQFFGPGTRLTVL.

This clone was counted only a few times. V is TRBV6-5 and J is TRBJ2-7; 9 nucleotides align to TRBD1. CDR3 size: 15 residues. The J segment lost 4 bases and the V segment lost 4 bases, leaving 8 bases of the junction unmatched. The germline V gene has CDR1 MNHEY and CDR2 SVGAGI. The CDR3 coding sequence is TGTGCCAGCAGTTTCCCGGGACAGGGATCGTACGAGCAGTACTTC. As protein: CASSFPGQGSYEQYF.

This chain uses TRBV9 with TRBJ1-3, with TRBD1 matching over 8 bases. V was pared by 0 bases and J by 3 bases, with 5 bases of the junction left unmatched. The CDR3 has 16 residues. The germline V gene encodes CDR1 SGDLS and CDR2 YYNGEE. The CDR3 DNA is TGTGCCAGCAGCGTAGTCCCAGGGGGCGGTGGAAACACCATATATTTT. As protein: CASSVVPGGGGNTIYF.

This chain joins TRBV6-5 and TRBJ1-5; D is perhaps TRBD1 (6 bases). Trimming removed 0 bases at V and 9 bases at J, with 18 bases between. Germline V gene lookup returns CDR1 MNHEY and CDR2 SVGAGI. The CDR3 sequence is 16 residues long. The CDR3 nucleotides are TGTGCCAGCAGTTACTCGGACAGTCGCCCCCATGGGCCCCAGCATTTT. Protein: CASSYSDSRPHGPQHF.

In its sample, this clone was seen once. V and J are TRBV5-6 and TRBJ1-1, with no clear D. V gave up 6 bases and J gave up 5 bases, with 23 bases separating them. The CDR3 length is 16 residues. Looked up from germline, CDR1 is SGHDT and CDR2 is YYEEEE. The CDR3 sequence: CASTSEVAGYRTEAFF. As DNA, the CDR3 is TGTGCCAGCACCTCCGAGGTTGCGGGTTATCGGACTGAAGCTTTCTTT.

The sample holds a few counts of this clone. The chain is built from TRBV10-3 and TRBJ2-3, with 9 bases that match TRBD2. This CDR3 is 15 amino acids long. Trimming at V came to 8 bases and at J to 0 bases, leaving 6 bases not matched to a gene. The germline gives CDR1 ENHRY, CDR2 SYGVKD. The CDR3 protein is CAIRPSGTSTDTQYF. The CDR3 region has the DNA TGTGCCATCCGACCTAGCGGGACGAGCACAGATACGCAGTATTTT.

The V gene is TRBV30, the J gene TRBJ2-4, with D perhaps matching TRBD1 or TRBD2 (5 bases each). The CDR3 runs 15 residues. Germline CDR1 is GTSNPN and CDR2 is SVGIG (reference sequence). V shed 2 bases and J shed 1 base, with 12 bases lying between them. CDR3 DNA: TGTGCCTGGAGTCTGAGGGGAACGGCCAAAAACATTCAGTACTTC. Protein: CAWSLRGTAKNIQYF.

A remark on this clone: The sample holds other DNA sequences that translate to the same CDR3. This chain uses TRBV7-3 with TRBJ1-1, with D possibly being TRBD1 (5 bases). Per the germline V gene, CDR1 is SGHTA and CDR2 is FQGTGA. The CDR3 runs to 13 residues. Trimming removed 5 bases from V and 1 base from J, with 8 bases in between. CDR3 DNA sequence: TGTGCCAGCAGCCCCCAGGGGAACACTGAAGCTTTCTTT. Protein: CASSPQGNTEAFF.

CDR3 amino acids: CATSRDLGAYEQYF. CDR3 DNA sequence: TGTGCCACCAGCAGAGATCTGGGGGCCTACGAGCAGTACTTC. This chain uses TRBV15 with TRBJ2-7; D may correspond to TRBD1 or TRBD2 (5 bases each). CDR1 is LNHNV and CDR2 is YYDKDF in the germline V gene (reference sequence). The CDR3 has 14 amino acids. Trimming cost V 0 bases and J 2 bases, with 8 bases left between them.

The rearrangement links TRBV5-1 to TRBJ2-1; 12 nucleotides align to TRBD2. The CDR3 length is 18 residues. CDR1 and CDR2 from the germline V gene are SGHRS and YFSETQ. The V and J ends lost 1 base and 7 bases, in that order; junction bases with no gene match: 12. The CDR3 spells CASSLNVLAGGVRNEQFF. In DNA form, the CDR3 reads TGCGCCAGCAGCTTGAACGTTCTAGCGGGAGGGGTGAGGAATGAGCAGTTCTTC. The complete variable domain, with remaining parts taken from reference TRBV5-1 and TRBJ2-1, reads KAGVTQTPRYLIKTRGQQVTLSCSPISGHRSVSWYQQTPGQGLQFLFEYFSETQRNKGNFPGRFSGRQFSNSRSEMNVSTLELGDSALYLCASSLNVLAGGVRNEQFFGPGTRLTVL.

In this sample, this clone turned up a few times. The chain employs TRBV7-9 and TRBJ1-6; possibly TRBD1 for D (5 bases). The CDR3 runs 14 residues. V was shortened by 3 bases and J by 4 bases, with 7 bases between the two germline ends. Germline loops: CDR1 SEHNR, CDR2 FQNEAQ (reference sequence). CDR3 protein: CASSFGGYNSPLHF. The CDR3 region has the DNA TGTGCCAGCAGCTTCGGGGGTTATAATTCACCCCTCCACTTT.

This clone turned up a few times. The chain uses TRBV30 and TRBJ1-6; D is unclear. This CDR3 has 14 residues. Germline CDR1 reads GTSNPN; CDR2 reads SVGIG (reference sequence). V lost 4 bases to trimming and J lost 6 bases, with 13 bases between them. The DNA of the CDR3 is TGTGCCTGGAATTGGGAGGCCACTAATTCACCCCTCCACTTT. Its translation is CAWNWEATNSPLHF.